Below, 12 T cell receptor beta chains from the same sample are listed, as sequenced in a study of naive and memory T cell subsets. Two oligonucleotides, mixed equimolar, formed the beta constant-region primer covering TRBC1 and TRBC2. TCRdb redid the calling of the UMI-ligation and nested PCR reads with MiXCR, one entry per CDR3 protein. The sample gives tens of thousands of distinct CDR3 sequences, approximately 12% of which show up once; roughly a fifth is in the top ten. Sequencing was performed on effector memory CD4+ T cells from blood. Subset given: effector memory, CD45RA- CD27-. These receptors were taken from a human donor in good health.

This clonotype showed up just a few times. The J gene is TRBJ2-1, the V gene TRBV21-1; the table's D call of TRBD2 was not tested on the DNA. TRBV21-1 is listed as a pseudogene. This CDR3 spans 20 amino acids. CDR3 sequence reads: CASSNIGQAGYSGVTYEQFF. CDR3 nucleotide sequence: TGTGCCAGCAGCAATATAGGACAGGCGGGATATAGCGGGGTTACGTATGAGCAGTTCTTC.

This clonotype occurred a few times. The CDR3 spells CASSFQGAVTEAFF. CDR3 in DNA: TGTGCCAGCAGCTTCCAGGGAGCGGTCACTGAAGCTTTCTTT. The chain couples TRBV7-8 to TRBJ1-1, with D perhaps matching TRBD1 (5 bases). This CDR3 has 14 amino acids. Germline CDR1 and CDR2: SGHVS and FQNEAQ. V was clipped by 3 bases and J by 4 bases, with 12 bases between them.

This clonotype was recorded many times. V usage is TRBV6-1 and J usage is TRBJ1-1; D uncertain. The CDR3 is 14 amino acids. V shed 2 bases and J shed 0 bases, with 7 bases lying between them. The germline CDR1 and CDR2 sequences are MNHNS and SASEGT. CDR3: CASSEFRMNTEAFF. DNA of the CDR3: TGTGCCAGCAGTGAATTCAGGATGAACACTGAAGCTTTCTTT.

This clonotype was found a few times. DNA of the CDR3: TGTGCCAGCAGTCGGAAGGCCAATTTCGGACAGGGTCCCAATCAGCCCCAGCATTTT. This sequence encodes CASSRKANFGQGPNQPQHF. The rearrangement uses TRBV6-5 and TRBJ1-5; 8 nucleotides align to TRBD1. J lost 3 bases, V lost 5 bases, and 18 bases had no gene match. The CDR3 contains 19 residues. Germline CDR1 reads MNHEY; CDR2 reads SVGAGI.

This clonotype rates as medium-sized (0.01 to 0.1%). The chain joins TRBV7-9 to TRBJ2-3, with 8 bases matching TRBD1. The V gene's germline CDR1 is SEHNR and CDR2 FQNEAQ (reference sequence). CDR3 size: 15 residues. J gave up 1 base and V 3 bases, and 3 bases lay outside the gene matches. The CDR3 region has the DNA TGTGCCAGCAGCTTCGGACAGGGAGGCACAGATACGCAGTATTTT. Its translation: CASSFGQGGTDTQYF.

This clonotype was recorded a few times. J is TRBJ2-7 and V is TRBV10-1, with TRBD1 identical over 9 bases. CDR1 is WNHNN and CDR2 is SYGVQD in the germline V gene (reference sequence). J was trimmed by 8 bases and V by 5 bases; bases with no gene match: 4. The CDR3 runs 12 residues. CDR3: CASSTGTGKQYF. The CDR3 region has the DNA TGCGCCAGCAGTACCGGGACAGGGAAGCAGTACTTC.

This clonotype was recorded at least ten times. The rearrangement links TRBV3-1 to TRBJ2-5; TRBD2 aligns across 7 bases. This CDR3 has 20 amino acids. Looked up from germline, CDR1 is LGHDT and CDR2 is YNNKEL (reference sequence). With 4 bases clipped from V and 4 bases from J, the junction kept 24 bases outside the gene matches. The chain's CDR3 is CASSRSFPRNSGGSRETQYF. CDR3 nucleotide sequence: TGTGCCAGCAGCCGTTCGTTCCCGCGGAATAGTGGCGGGAGTAGAGAGACCCAGTACTTC.

The CDR3 DNA reads TGCAGTGCTAGCGGACTAGCGGGGGGCCTTTTTGAGCAGTTCTTC. Amino acid sequence: CSASGLAGGLFEQFF. V gene TRBV20-1 combines with J gene TRBJ2-1, with 14 bases lining up with TRBD2. The CDR3 loop spans 15 amino acids. V gave up 3 bases and J gave up 9 bases; unmatched junction bases: 7. Germline V gene data show CDR1 as DFQATT and CDR2 as SNEGSKA (reference sequence).

There are a few counts of this clonotype. The chain combines TRBV2 with TRBJ2-5, with D possibly being TRBD1 (6 bases). Germline assignment: CDR1 SNHLY and CDR2 FYNNEI. CDR3 length: 15 amino acids. The ends were cut back, 7 bases at V and 5 bases at J, with 20 bases in the middle. The CDR3 DNA reads TGTGCCAGCACCCCGACGGGAACAGGGCGGGAGACCCAGTACTTC. Translation gives CASTPTGTGRETQYF.

This clonotype showed up just a few times. A much more abundant neighbour one base away suggests this may be a read error. The chain is built from TRBV2 and TRBJ2-2; TRBD2 agrees at 7 bases. Germline V gene data show CDR1 as SNHLY and CDR2 as FYNNEI. V dropped 4 bases and J dropped 2; count of bases not matched to a gene: 7. The CDR3 loop spans 16 amino acids. The CDR3 nucleotides are TGTGCCAGCAGTGGAAGTAGCGGGTGTAACACCGGGGAGCTGTTTTTT. This translates into CASSGSSGCNTGELFF. The full variable domain, in which reference TRBV2 and TRBJ2-2 provide the parts outside the CDR3, is EPEVTQTPSHQVTQMGQEVILRCVPISNHLYFYWYRQILGQKVEFLVSFYNNEISEKSEIFDDQFSVERPDGSNFTLKIRSTKLEDSAMYFCASSGSSGCNTGELFFGEGSRLTVL.

The gene calls are TRBV6-6 and TRBJ2-7; 12 bases agree with TRBD2. Unmatched junction bases numbered 8, after V lost 7 bases and J lost 7 bases. CDR3 size: 14 residues. Germline lookup yields CDR1 MNHNY and CDR2 SVGAGI (reference sequence). The CDR3 protein is CASTPSGRGREQYF. The CDR3 bases are TGTGCCAGCACCCCTAGCGGGAGGGGAAGGGAGCAGTACTTC.

This clonotype is termed medium-sized. V and J are TRBV2 and TRBJ2-2; D perhaps matches TRBD2 (5 bases). Trimming left V 8 bases short and J 2 bases short, with 12 bases between. This CDR3 spans 14 amino acids. CDR1 SNHLY and CDR2 FYNNEI come from the germline V gene. In nucleotides, the CDR3 is TGTGCCAGCGACGCAGCGGAAAACACCGGGGAGCTGTTTTTT. Residues: CASDAAENTGELFF.